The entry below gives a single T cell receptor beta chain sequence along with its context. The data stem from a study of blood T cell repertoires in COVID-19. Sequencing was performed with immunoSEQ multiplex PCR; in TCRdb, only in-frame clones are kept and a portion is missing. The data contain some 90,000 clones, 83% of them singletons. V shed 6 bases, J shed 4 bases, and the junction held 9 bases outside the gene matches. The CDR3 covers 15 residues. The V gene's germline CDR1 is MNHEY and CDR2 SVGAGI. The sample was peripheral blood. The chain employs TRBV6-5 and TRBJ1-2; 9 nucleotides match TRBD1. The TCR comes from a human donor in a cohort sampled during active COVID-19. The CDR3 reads CASSTTGGTGYGYTF. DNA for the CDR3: TGTGCCAGCAGCACAACAGGGGGCACCGGCTATGGCTACACCTTC.